This record concerns one T cell receptor beta chain sequence. What it binds is unknown. Investigators divided CD4+ cells into CD45RA+ naive and CD45RA-negative memory subsets. Germline V CDR1 and CDR2: LGHNA, YNFKEQ. The CDR3 sequence is 14 residues long. V was cut by 1 base and J by 0 bases, with 5 bases left in between. This entry comes from a study of shared clonotypes between healthy human individuals. Clones were read by immunoSEQ multiplex PCR, and TCRdb kept only the in-frame ones, dropping some. The sample lists over a million clones; about 80% were seen once. Study outcomes and limitations: Larger estimated richness was generally seen in naive subsets than in memory subsets. Sharing of clonotypes among donors was expected to vary with sequencing depth. Sampling involved blood alone; tissue repertoires likely differ.

Source material: memory CD4+ T cells sorted from blood. The subset: CD45RA-negative fraction. V usage is TRBV4-2 and J usage is TRBJ2-3, with D hard to call. The sequence came from a man between 18 and 29 years old in good health. CDR3 in DNA: TGTGCCAGCAGCCAAGCGGCGAGCACAGATACGCAGTATTTT. Its protein product is CASSQAASTDTQYF.